The 27 T cell receptor beta chains below come from one sample, sequenced in a study of T cell responses to AZD1222 COVID-19 vaccine. Clones were sequenced by immunoSEQ multiplex PCR, and TCRdb holds only the in-frame ones, with some missing. The sample records about 150,000 clones, roughly 91% being singletons. Material: peripheral blood, obtained on day 0 of AZD1222 vaccination. These receptors were obtained from an adult in good health.

V and J are TRBV9 and TRBJ2-3; 12 positions match TRBD2. V was pared by 3 bases and J by 9 bases, with 11 bases of the junction left unmatched. CDR3 length: 16 amino acids. The germline V gene has CDR1 SGDLS and CDR2 YYNGEE. The CDR3 protein is CASSGRLAGAGETQYF. The CDR3 bases are TGTGCCAGCAGCGGCCGACTAGCGGGAGCAGGGGAAACGCAGTATTTT.

This sequence joins TRBV6-2 or TRBV6-3 and TRBJ1-1; D is uncertain. CDR3 length equals 11 residues. V was shortened by 4 bases and J by 4 bases, with 4 bases between the two germline ends. Germline-derived CDR1 and CDR2 are MNHEY and SVGEGT. The CDR3 here is CASSWGTEAFF. DNA of the CDR3: TGTGCCAGCAGTTGGGGCACTGAAGCTTTCTTT.

The chain uses TRBV9 and TRBJ1-2, with 9 positions matching TRBD1. This CDR3 has 16 residues. The V gene end was trimmed by 3 bases and the J gene end by 8 bases; junction bases not matched to a gene: 14. Germline-derived CDR1 and CDR2 are SGDLS and YYNGEE. The CDR3 loop reads CASSETGGLAADGYTF. CDR3 bases: TGTGCCAGCAGCGAGACAGGGGGGTTAGCAGCGGACGGCTACACCTTC.

The V gene is TRBV9, the J gene TRBJ2-7; weak D call: TRBD2 (5 bases). Per the germline V gene, CDR1 is SGDLS and CDR2 is YYNGEE. The germline V and J ends were trimmed by 0 bases and 2 bases, with 18 bases remaining between them. The CDR3 contains 17 residues. DNA for the CDR3: TGTGCCAGCAGCGTAGCCCCTGACCGTAGGACTGCCTACGAGCAGTACTTC. This encodes CASSVAPDRRTAYEQYF.

The chain has TRBV4-1 and TRBJ1-4; D ambiguous. Germline assignment: CDR1 MGHRA and CDR2 YSYEKL. V dropped 0 bases and J dropped 7 bases, with 3 bases sitting between them. CDR3 size: 12 residues. CDR3: CASSQDGEKLFF. DNA of the CDR3: TGCGCCAGCAGCCAAGACGGTGAAAAACTGTTTTTT.

J is TRBJ1-1 and V is TRBV18; D not resolved. Germline V lookup: CDR1 KGHSH, CDR2 LQKENI. The CDR3 contains 13 residues. V was cut by 4 bases and J by 1 base, with 7 bases left in between. The CDR3 here is CASSLSKNTEAFF. CDR3 coding DNA: TGTGCCAGCTCACTCTCGAAGAACACTGAAGCTTTCTTT.

This rearrangement joins TRBV19 to TRBJ2-7; 8 bases map to TRBD1. J gave up 9 bases and V 4 bases, and 14 bases lay outside the gene matches. CDR1 is LNHDA, CDR2 SQIVND, per germline (reference sequence). The CDR3 sequence is 15 residues long. CDR3 bases: TGTGCCAGTAGTAGCGGGCTGGGGACAGGCTTAAGGCAGTACTTC. Amino acids: CASSSGLGTGLRQYF.

This chain connects TRBV7-2 to TRBJ2-3; TRBD2 might be the D (7 bases). There are 15 residues in the CDR3. CDR1 and CDR2 from the germline V gene are SGHTA and FQGNSA. Trimming took 5 bases from V and 3 from J, leaving 15 bases between them. As DNA, the CDR3 is TGTGCCAGCAGCCTCGCGGGGGCCCATACAGATACGCAGTATTTT. Protein product: CASSLAGAHTDTQYF.

The CDR3 is CASRTGLTGGGELFF. DNA of the CDR3: TGTGCCAGCAGGACCGGACTTACCGGAGGCGGGGAGCTGTTTTTT. The chain carries TRBV27 and TRBJ2-2; tentatively, D is TRBD2 (5 bases). This CDR3 is built from 15 residues. The V end was cut by 6 bases, the J end by 7 bases, with 18 bases between. Germline V CDR1 and CDR2: MNHEY, SMNVEV (reference sequence).

This sequence joins TRBV11-3 and TRBJ2-1; 12 positions match TRBD2. The CDR3 is 15 amino acids. Germline CDR1 SGHNT, CDR2 YENEEA. After removal of 5 bases from V and 7 bases from J, the junction contained 6 bases not matched to a gene. CDR3 loop: CASSRLAGVKNEQFF. DNA for the CDR3: TGTGCCAGCAGCCGACTAGCGGGAGTTAAAAATGAGCAGTTCTTC.

The rearrangement links TRBV7-3 to TRBJ2-5, with D possibly TRBD1 on 7 matching bases. The germline V gene has CDR1 SGHTA and CDR2 FQGTGA. This CDR3 has 16 amino acids. Deletions cut 3 bases from V and 0 bases from J, with 14 bases between. Here the CDR3 DNA reads TGTGCCAGCAGCTTGCGGGGACAGTTAGACCAAGAGACCCAGTACTTC. It codes for CASSLRGQLDQETQYF. Full variable domain (remainder filled in from reference TRBV7-3 and TRBJ2-5): GAGVSQTPSNKVTEKGKYVELRCDPISGHTALYWYRQSLGQGPEFLIYFQGTGAADDSGLPNDRFFAVRPEGSVSTLKIQRTERGDSAVYLCASSLRGQLDQETQYFGPGTRLLVL.

This rearrangement joins TRBV7-3 to TRBJ1-2; tentatively, D is TRBD1 (5 bases). Germline V gives CDR1 SGHTA, CDR2 FQGTGA. This CDR3 spans 16 amino acids. V was shortened by 0 bases and J by 4 bases, with 15 bases between the two germline ends. The CDR3 DNA reads as TGTGCCAGCAGCTTAACGGGGGGGTCCCGGTCCTATGGCTACACCTTC. It is translated as CASSLTGGSRSYGYTF. Using reference TRBV7-3 and TRBJ1-2 for the parts outside the CDR3, the full variable domain is GAGVSQTPSNKVTEKGKYVELRCDPISGHTALYWYRQSLGQGPEFLIYFQGTGAADDSGLPNDRFFAVRPEGSVSTLKIQRTERGDSAVYLCASSLTGGSRSYGYTFGSGTRLTVV.

This chain links TRBV7-2 with TRBJ1-2; 10 bases are shared with TRBD1. Germline V lookup: CDR1 SGHTA, CDR2 FQGNSA. The length of the CDR3 is 15 residues. The ends lost 5 bases at V and 3 bases at J; junction bases unmatched: 6. The CDR3 DNA sequence: TGTGCCAGCAGCACGTGGACAGGGGGGGACTATGGCTACACCTTC. This translates into CASSTWTGGDYGYTF.

The V gene is TRBV7-2, the J gene TRBJ1-1, with 8 nucleotides matching TRBD1. Trimming cost V 5 bases and J 3 bases; bases outside gene matches: 5. The germline gives CDR1 SGHTA, CDR2 FQGNSA. The CDR3 consists of 14 residues. CDR3 region: CASSPPDRDTEAFF. DNA of the CDR3: TGTGCCAGCAGCCCACCGGACAGGGACACTGAAGCTTTCTTT.

The chain recombines TRBV19 with TRBJ1-3; no reliable D call. This CDR3 spans 15 amino acids. The germline CDR1 and CDR2 sequences are LNHDA and SQIVND (reference sequence). Trimming stripped 3 bases from V and 3 bases from J, with 12 bases between. Here the CDR3 reads CASSISSMVGNTIYF. CDR3 sequence (DNA): TGTGCCAGTAGTATTTCCAGTATGGTTGGAAACACCATATATTTT.

The chain uses TRBV5-1 and TRBJ1-4, with TRBD1 matching over 7 bases. Germline CDR1 SGHRS, CDR2 YFSETQ. The CDR3 totals 15 residues. J gave up 8 bases and V 2 bases, and 9 bases lay outside the gene matches. The CDR3 nucleotides are TGCGCCAGCAGCTTAGAGGGGGCATTGGGGGAAAAACTGTTTTTT. This sequence encodes CASSLEGALGEKLFF.

The V gene is TRBV20-1, the J gene TRBJ2-7, with D possibly TRBD1 on 5 matching bases. The germline V and J ends were trimmed by 4 bases and 7 bases, with 11 bases remaining between them. The CDR3 loop spans 11 amino acids. CDR1 and CDR2 (germline): DFQATT, SNEGSKA (reference sequence). The CDR3 DNA reads TGCAGTGCTACAGGGCTGGGGGAGCAGTACTTC. Amino acids: CSATGLGEQYF.

The rearrangement links TRBV5-5 to TRBJ1-5, with D possibly TRBD1 on 6 matching bases. Looked up from germline, CDR1 is SGHKS and CDR2 is YYEKEE (reference sequence). Between the trimmed V and J ends, which lost 4 bases and 1 base, there was a span of 12 bases. The CDR3 has 15 amino acids. The chain's CDR3 is CASSITGQSNQPQHF. CDR3 nucleotide sequence: TGTGCCAGCAGCATAACAGGGCAGAGCAATCAGCCCCAGCATTTT.

The V call is TRBV5-1, the J call TRBJ2-3, with D perhaps being TRBD1 or TRBD2 (5 bases each). V lost 7 bases and J 2 bases, leaving 14 bases between the germline ends. Germline CDR1 and CDR2: SGHRS and YFSETQ. The length of the CDR3 is 14 residues. The CDR3 region is CASGRASPTDTQYF. The CDR3 DNA follows: TGCGCCAGCGGCAGGGCTAGCCCCACAGATACGCAGTATTTT.

This CDR3 reads CASSSSRLAGALDEQFF. CDR3 nucleotides: TGTGCCAGCAGCTCAAGCCGACTAGCGGGAGCTTTGGATGAGCAGTTCTTC. The rearrangement joins TRBV7-9 to TRBJ2-1; 12 bases line up with TRBD2. The CDR3 runs to 17 residues. The J segment lost 8 bases and the V segment lost 4 bases, leaving 12 bases of the junction unmatched. Germline-derived CDR1 and CDR2 are SEHNR and FQNEAQ (reference sequence). Together with reference TRBV7-9 and TRBJ2-1, the CDR3 gives the full variable domain: DTGVSQNPRHKITKRGQNVTFRCDPISEHNRLYWYRQTLGQGPEFLTYFQNEAQLEKSRLLSDRFSAERPKGSFSTLEIQRTEQGDSAMYLCASSSSRLAGALDEQFFGPGTRLTVL.

J is TRBJ1-5 and V is TRBV18, with 10 bases fitting TRBD1. The CDR3 is 15 residues long. Germline trimming cut 4 bases from V and 1 base from J; bases unmatched to any gene: 1. The germline V gene has CDR1 KGHSH and CDR2 LQKENI. The CDR3 DNA is TGTGCCAGCTCACAGGGACAGGGGAGCAATCAGCCCCAGCATTTT. Translating gives CASSQGQGSNQPQHF.

The chain joins TRBV11-2 to TRBJ1-1; 9 nucleotides agree with TRBD1. Germline V gene sequence: CDR1 SGHAT, CDR2 FQNNGV. V was pared by 2 bases and J by 7 bases, with 8 bases of the junction left unmatched. CDR3 size: 15 residues. The CDR3 spells CASSLTGGAAGEAFF. The CDR3 DNA sequence: TGTGCCAGCAGCTTAACAGGGGGCGCCGCGGGTGAAGCTTTCTTT.

The chain couples TRBV30 to TRBJ1-1; tentative D call: TRBD1 (5 bases). V lost 7 bases and J lost 5, with 14 bases in between. The CDR3 covers 12 residues. Per the germline V gene, CDR1 is GTSNPN and CDR2 is SVGIG (reference sequence). The CDR3 spells CASFWGSTEAFF. Written as DNA, the CDR3 is TGTGCCTCGTTTTGGGGGAGTACTGAAGCTTTCTTT.

The chain recombines TRBV30 with TRBJ1-4; TRBD1 might be the D (5 bases). Per the germline V gene, CDR1 is GTSNPN and CDR2 is SVGIG (reference sequence). With 3 bases removed from V and 7 bases from J, the gap between germline ends came to 18 bases. This CDR3 has 15 amino acids. CDR3 DNA: TGTGCCTGGAGCCTCCCGGGGGACCGACTTGAAAAACTGTTTTTT. Protein product: CAWSLPGDRLEKLFF.

The chain uses TRBV7-9 and TRBJ2-1, with D perhaps matching TRBD1 or TRBD2 (6 bases each). With 8 bases removed from V and 5 bases from J, the gap between germline ends came to 16 bases. CDR3 length: 14 residues. Germline values: CDR1 SEHNR, CDR2 FQNEAQ (reference sequence). Here the CDR3 DNA reads TGTGCCAGCGATTCGGCAGGGGAGGACAATGAGCAGTTCTTC. Protein product: CASDSAGEDNEQFF.

This chain links TRBV24-1 with TRBJ2-1; 8 bases align to TRBD2. Losses at the gene ends were 5 bases for V and 0 bases for J; bases not matched to a gene: 2. CDR3 length: 15 amino acids. Per germline, CDR1 KGHDR and CDR2 SFDVKD. The DNA for the CDR3 is TGTGCCACCAGTGCGCGGGAGGACTCCTACAATGAGCAGTTCTTC. Its protein product is CATSAREDSYNEQFF.

In DNA, the CDR3 is TGTGCCAGCAGCTTGGCCCCAGGGAGGAGGGGAGAGACCCAGTACTTC. It yields the protein CASSLAPGRRGETQYF. V usage is TRBV5-6 and J usage is TRBJ2-5; possible D gene TRBD2, 6 bases. The CDR3 sequence is 16 residues long. V was shortened by 0 bases and J by 4 bases, with 16 bases between the two germline ends. CDR1 is SGHDT, CDR2 YYEEEE, per germline. Variable domain in full (rest from reference TRBV5-6 and TRBJ2-5): DAGVTQSPTHLIKTRGQQVTLRCSPKSGHDTVSWYQQALGQGPQFIFQYYEEEERQRGNFPDRFSGHQFPNYSSELNVNALLLGDSALYLCASSLAPGRRGETQYFGPGTRLLVL.